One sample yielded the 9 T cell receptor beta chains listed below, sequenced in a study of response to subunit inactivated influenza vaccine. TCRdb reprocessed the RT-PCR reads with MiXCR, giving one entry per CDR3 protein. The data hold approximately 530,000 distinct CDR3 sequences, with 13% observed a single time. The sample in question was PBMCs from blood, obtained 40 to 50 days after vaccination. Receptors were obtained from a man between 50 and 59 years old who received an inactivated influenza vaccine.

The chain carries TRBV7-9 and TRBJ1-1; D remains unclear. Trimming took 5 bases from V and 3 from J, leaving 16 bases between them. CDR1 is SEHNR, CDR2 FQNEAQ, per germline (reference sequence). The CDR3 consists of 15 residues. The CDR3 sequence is CASSPNVQMDTEAFF. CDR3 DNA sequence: TGTGCCAGCAGCCCAAACGTACAAATGGACACTGAAGCTTTCTTT.

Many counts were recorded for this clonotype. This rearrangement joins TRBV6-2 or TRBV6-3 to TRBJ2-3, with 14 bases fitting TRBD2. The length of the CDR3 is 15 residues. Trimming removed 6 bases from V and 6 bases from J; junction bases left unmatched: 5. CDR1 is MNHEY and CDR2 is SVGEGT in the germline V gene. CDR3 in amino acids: CASRKGLAGVDTQYF. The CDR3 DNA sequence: TGTGCCAGCAGAAAGGGACTAGCGGGAGTGGATACGCAGTATTTT.

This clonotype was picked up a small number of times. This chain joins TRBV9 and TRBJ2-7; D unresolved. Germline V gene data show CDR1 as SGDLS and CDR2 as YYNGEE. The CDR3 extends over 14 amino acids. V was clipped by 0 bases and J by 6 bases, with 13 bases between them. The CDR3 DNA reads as TGTGCCAGCAGCGTAGATAATAGTGCGGCCGAGCAGTACTTC. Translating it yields CASSVDNSAAEQYF.

As DNA, the CDR3 is TGTGCCACCAGCAGAGGACAGGTCGCTAACTATGGCTACACCTTC. This translates into CATSRGQVANYGYTF. The V call is TRBV15, the J call TRBJ1-2; D may be TRBD1 (6 bases). The CDR3 length is 15 residues. The germline gives CDR1 LNHNV, CDR2 YYDKDF (reference sequence). With 1 base removed from V and 0 bases from J, the gap between germline ends came to 9 bases.

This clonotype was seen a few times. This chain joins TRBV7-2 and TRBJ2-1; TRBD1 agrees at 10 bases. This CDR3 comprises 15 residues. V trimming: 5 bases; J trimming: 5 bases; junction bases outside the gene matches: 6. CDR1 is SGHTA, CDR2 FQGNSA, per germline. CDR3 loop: CASSPDRGNHNEQFF. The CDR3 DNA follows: TGTGCCAGCAGCCCGGACAGGGGGAACCACAATGAGCAGTTCTTC.

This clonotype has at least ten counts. CDR3 amino acids: CSVENGGGGPQETQYF. The CDR3 DNA reads TGCAGCGTTGAAAATGGCGGGGGGGGCCCTCAAGAGACCCAGTACTTC. J is TRBJ2-5 and V is TRBV29-1; 9 bases match TRBD2. The CDR3 length is 16 residues. Germline V gene sequence: CDR1 SQVTM, CDR2 ANQGSEA. The V segment lost 2 bases and the J segment 2 bases; nucleotides outside the gene matches: 9. The variable domain in full, completed from reference TRBV29-1 and TRBJ2-5, reads SAVISQKPSRDICQRGTSLTIQCQVDSQVTMMFWYRQQPGQSLTLIATANQGSEATYESGFVIDKFPISRPNLTFSTLTVSNMSPEDSSIYLCSVENGGGGPQETQYFGPGTRLLVL.

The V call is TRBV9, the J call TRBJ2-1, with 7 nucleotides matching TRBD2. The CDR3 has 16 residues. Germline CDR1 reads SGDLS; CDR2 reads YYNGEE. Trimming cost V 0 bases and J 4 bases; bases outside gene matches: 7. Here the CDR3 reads CASSVAQAGYYNEQFF. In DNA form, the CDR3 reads TGTGCCAGCAGCGTAGCACAAGCGGGGTATTACAATGAGCAGTTCTTC.

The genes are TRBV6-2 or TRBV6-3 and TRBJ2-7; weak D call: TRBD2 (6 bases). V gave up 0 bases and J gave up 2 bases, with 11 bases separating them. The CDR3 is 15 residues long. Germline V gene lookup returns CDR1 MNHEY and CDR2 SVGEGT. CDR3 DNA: TGTGCCAGCAGTTACTCTTTGCGGGGAGCCTACGAGCAGTACTTC. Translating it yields CASSYSLRGAYEQYF.

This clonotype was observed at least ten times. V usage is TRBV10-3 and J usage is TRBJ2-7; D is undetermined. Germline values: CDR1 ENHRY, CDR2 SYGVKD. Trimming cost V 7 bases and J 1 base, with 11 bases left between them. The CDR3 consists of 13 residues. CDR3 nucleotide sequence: TGTGCCATCATGCAGCCCTCATCCTACGAGCAGTACTTC. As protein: CAIMQPSSYEQYF.